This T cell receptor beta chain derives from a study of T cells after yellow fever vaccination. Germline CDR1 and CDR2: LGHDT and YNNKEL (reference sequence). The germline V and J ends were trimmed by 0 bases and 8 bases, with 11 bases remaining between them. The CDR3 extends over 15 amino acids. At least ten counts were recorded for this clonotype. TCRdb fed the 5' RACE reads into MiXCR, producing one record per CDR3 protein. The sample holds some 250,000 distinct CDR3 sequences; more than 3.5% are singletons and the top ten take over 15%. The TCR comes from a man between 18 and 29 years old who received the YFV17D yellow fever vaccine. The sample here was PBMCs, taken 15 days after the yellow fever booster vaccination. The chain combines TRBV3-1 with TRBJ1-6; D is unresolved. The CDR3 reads CASSQEAAGDSPLHF. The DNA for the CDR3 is TGTGCCAGCAGCCAAGAGGCGGCAGGAGATTCACCCCTCCACTTT.